This T cell receptor beta chain stems from a study of radiation and T cells in renal cell carcinoma. Points on this clone: Antigen unknown.

The V gene lost 6 bases and the J gene lost 2 bases, with 14 bases spanning the gap. The CDR3 covers 15 residues. Germline V gives CDR1 MDHEN, CDR2 SYDVKM. Assay used: immunoSEQ multiplex PCR; TCRdb lists only in-frame clones, some missing. This table holds over 60,000 clones, roughly 79% found once. Whole-study results and caveats: Without pretreatment biopsies, baseline tumor clonotype presence was undetermined. From baseline, blood top tumor clonotypes peaked at 2 weeks post-radiation.

Time point denoted: blood 2 weeks post-SBRT. Treatment specified: 15 Gy SBRT to primary tumor, nephrectomy 4 weeks later. Radiation-treated patients gave blood at baseline, week 2 and week 4. The patient's renal cell carcinoma had clear cell pathology. Sequencing was performed on blood, taken from a patient whose treatment included radiotherapy and nephrectomy. The TCR sequence derives from a man in his 60s with renal cell carcinoma. The V gene is TRBV28, the J gene TRBJ2-1; tentatively, D is TRBD1 (6 bases). CDR3 residues: CASRQPDRTYNEQFF. CDR3 nucleotides: TGTGCCAGCAGGCAACCGGACAGAACCTACAATGAGCAGTTCTTC.